These 20 T cell receptor beta chains share one sample of origin, sequenced in a study of Graves' ophthalmopathy and Graves' hyperthyroidism. Investigators amplified TCR beta CDR3 regions from RNA transcripts. First-round RT-PCR with HTBI primers preceded a second-round multiplex PCR. Each CDR3 protein gets one entry after TCRdb re-called the multiplex PCR reads with MiXCR. Here the sample spans hundreds of thousands of distinct CDR3 sequences, 15% being singletons. The sample consisted of peripheral blood. Receptor source: a woman aged 18-30 years with stable Graves' hyperthyroidism.

This clonotype was detected ten times or more. The chain employs TRBV4-2 and TRBJ1-1; maybe TRBD1 (6 bases). The CDR3 has 14 residues. In germline, CDR1 is LGHNA, CDR2 YNFKEQ. V gave up 0 bases and J gave up 4 bases, with 9 bases separating them. The CDR3 sequence: CASSQDGGGTEAFF. The CDR3 DNA is TGTGCCAGCAGCCAAGATGGAGGGGGCACTGAAGCTTTCTTT.

This clonotype has ten or more counts. The chain links TRBV6-4 to TRBJ1-5, with TRBD1 matching 7 bases. The CDR3 runs 18 residues. Germline loops: CDR1 MRHNA, CDR2 SNTAGT. Germline trimming cut 1 base from V and 4 bases from J; bases unmatched to any gene: 13. CDR3 sequence (DNA): TGTGCCAGCAGTGACTTCCGCCCGGGGACAGCCCCTAATCAGCCCCAGCATTTT. Protein product: CASSDFRPGTAPNQPQHF.

This chain joins TRBV7-9 and TRBJ2-2, with D perhaps TRBD1 (6 bases). Deletions cut 5 bases from V and 4 bases from J, with 11 bases between. The CDR3 has 14 residues. From germline, CDR1 is SEHNR and CDR2 FQNEAQ (reference sequence). The DNA for the CDR3 is TGTGCCAGCAGCCCAGGGGTGTTCACCGGGGAGCTGTTTTTT. This encodes CASSPGVFTGELFF.

This clonotype was counted many times. This rearrangement joins TRBV7-9 to TRBJ2-7, with 12 positions matching TRBD1. The CDR3 totals 15 residues. Germline V gene sequence: CDR1 SEHNR, CDR2 FQNEAQ (reference sequence). The V segment lost 5 bases and the J segment 5 bases; nucleotides outside the gene matches: 7. This CDR3 is CASSIGTGGLDEQYF. The CDR3 bases are TGTGCCAGCAGCATCGGGACAGGGGGCCTAGACGAGCAGTACTTC.

The chain links TRBV6-5 to TRBJ2-6; 9 nucleotides match TRBD1. This CDR3 has 17 amino acids. Losses at the gene ends were 2 bases for V and 0 bases for J; bases not matched to a gene: 2. Germline assignment: CDR1 MNHEY and CDR2 SVGAGI. CDR3 protein: CASSYETGGSGANVLTF. In DNA form, the CDR3 reads TGTGCCAGCAGTTACGAGACAGGGGGCTCTGGGGCCAACGTCCTGACTTTC.

This clonotype was observed many times. The chain is built from TRBV12-5 and TRBJ1-5, with D possibly matching TRBD1 (6 bases). This CDR3 region has 15 residues. CDR1 and CDR2 (germline): LGHNT, FRNRAP. V lost 3 bases, J lost 0 bases, and 9 bases lay in between. CDR3 sequence reads: CASGLGQYSNQPQHF. CDR3 nucleotide sequence: TGTGCTAGTGGTTTAGGACAGTATAGCAATCAGCCCCAGCATTTT.

This clonotype was picked up many times. This chain links TRBV19 with TRBJ2-7, with TRBD2 matching over 7 bases. Per germline, CDR1 LNHDA and CDR2 SQIVND (reference sequence). The CDR3 is 14 amino acids. J lost 4 bases, V lost 4 bases, and 7 bases had no gene match. For the CDR3, the DNA is TGTGCCAGTAGTACCCGGACGGGGGGATACGAGCAGTACTTC. Translated: CASSTRTGGYEQYF.

This clonotype was detected many times. The junction departs from germline at one end; a sequencing error may be responsible. This chain uses TRBV5-1 with TRBJ2-4; TRBD1 agrees at 7 bases. The germline gives CDR1 SGHRS, CDR2 YFSETQ. The length of the CDR3 is 14 residues. Written as DNA, the CDR3 is TGCGCCAGCAGCTTGGAAGGGGGCGGTTACATTAAGTACTTC. Residues: CASSLEGGGYIKYF.

The V gene is TRBV7-3, the J gene TRBJ2-2; D is perhaps TRBD1 or TRBD2 (5 bases each). The V gene lost 7 bases and the J gene lost 6 bases, with 12 bases spanning the gap. Germline assignment: CDR1 SGHTA and CDR2 FQGTGA. The CDR3 consists of 13 residues. The CDR3 coding sequence is TGTGCCAGCAACGTGAGGGGTTCCGGGGAGCTGTTTTTT. The encoded protein is CASNVRGSGELFF.

This clonotype was detected ten times or more. This sequence joins TRBV7-8 and TRBJ2-7; D tentatively reads TRBD1 or TRBD2 (5 bases each). V was pared by 5 bases and J by 6 bases, with 11 bases between. CDR1 and CDR2 (germline): SGHVS, FQNEAQ. The CDR3 totals 12 residues. This CDR3 reads CASSLRGSEQYF. CDR3 bases: TGTGCCAGCAGCCTGAGGGGAAGCGAGCAGTACTTC.

This clonotype was detected many times. The J gene is TRBJ2-5, the V gene TRBV10-3; 8 bases match TRBD1. CDR1 is ENHRY, CDR2 SYGVKD, per germline. The CDR3 spans 19 residues. The V segment lost 8 bases and the J segment 2 bases; nucleotides outside the gene matches: 22. Here the CDR3 DNA reads TGTGCCATCTCGCGGGTGGGCTCGACCAGCAGGGGGCCTCAAGAGACCCAGTACTTC. Amino acid sequence: CAISRVGSTSRGPQETQYF.

The genes are TRBV12-3 or TRBV12-4 and TRBJ1-1; no clear D. The ends were cut back, 8 bases at V and 3 bases at J, with 16 bases in the middle. This CDR3 region has 14 residues. The CDR3 loop reads CASSYRVGDTEAFF. CDR3 coding DNA: TGTGCCAGCTCTTACCGGGTGGGAGACACTGAAGCTTTCTTT.

This clonotype showed up many times. The chain uses TRBV6-5 and TRBJ1-2, with D maybe TRBD1 (5 bases). This CDR3 region has 13 residues. V was pared by 9 bases and J by 5 bases, with 16 bases between. The germline CDR1 and CDR2 sequences are MNHEY and SVGAGI. CDR3 loop: CASYTGAEYGYTF. The CDR3 region has the DNA TGTGCCAGTTACACCGGGGCCGAATATGGCTACACCTTC.

Ten or more counts support this clonotype. The gene calls are TRBV19 and TRBJ1-1, with unresolved D. Trimming cost V 5 bases and J 2 bases, with 18 bases left between them. This CDR3 region has 16 residues. Per the germline V gene, CDR1 is LNHDA and CDR2 is SQIVND (reference sequence). The CDR3 loop reads CASSSSEGGANTEAFF. The CDR3, as DNA: TGTGCCAGTAGTTCCTCAGAGGGAGGAGCTAACACTGAAGCTTTCTTT. Complete variable domain (other parts from reference TRBV19 and TRBJ1-1): DGGITQSPKYLFRKEGQNVTLSCEQNLNHDAMYWYRQDPGQGLRLIYYSQIVNDFQKGDIAEGYSVSREKKESFPLTVTSAQKNPTAFYLCASSSSEGGANTEAFFGQGTRLTVV.

This clonotype was counted at least ten times. The chain has TRBV6-1 and TRBJ1-1; possible D gene TRBD1, 6 bases. The CDR3 is 14 amino acids. The germline V gene encodes CDR1 MNHNS and CDR2 SASEGT. Trimming cost V 8 bases and J 2 bases, with 15 bases left between them. CDR3 coding DNA: TGTGCCAGCGGCGGACAGTCGGGAAACACTGAAGCTTTCTTT. Its protein is CASGGQSGNTEAFF.

This clonotype showed up many times. This chain links TRBV6-1 with TRBJ2-5; TRBD2 matches 7 bases. V gave up 3 bases and J gave up 2 bases; unmatched junction bases: 0. The CDR3 is 13 residues long. CDR1 is MNHNS, CDR2 SASEGT, per germline. CDR3: CASSEGGQETQYF. The CDR3 coding sequence is TGTGCCAGCAGTGAGGGGGGGCAAGAGACCCAGTACTTC.

The table lists this clonotype with many counts. This chain connects TRBV9 to TRBJ2-5; D call uncertain. Germline assignment: CDR1 SGDLS and CDR2 YYNGEE. There are 13 residues in the CDR3. V lost 0 bases and J lost 5, with 8 bases in between. CDR3 sequence: CASSVATSETQYF. DNA for the CDR3: TGTGCCAGCAGCGTAGCAACTTCCGAGACCCAGTACTTC. Looking up the rest from reference TRBV9 and TRBJ2-5 gives the full variable domain: DSGVTQTPKHLITATGQRVTLRCSPRSGDLSVYWYQQSLDQGLQFLIQYYNGEERAKGNILERFSAQQFPDLHSELNLSSLELGDSALYFCASSVATSETQYFGPGTRLLVL.

This clonotype was seen at least ten times. CDR3 nucleotides: TGTGCCAGCAGTGGACAGACAAATCAGCCCCAGCATTTT. It codes for CASSGQTNQPQHF. The rearrangement links TRBV6-1 to TRBJ1-5; D may be TRBD1 (5 bases). Per germline, CDR1 MNHNS and CDR2 SASEGT. Trimming took off 4 bases at V and 4 bases at J, with 8 bases between the two ends. This CDR3 has 13 residues.

This clonotype was counted many times. The rearrangement links TRBV11-2 to TRBJ1-1, with D unclear. Germline loops: CDR1 SGHAT, CDR2 FQNNGV. This CDR3 spans 12 amino acids. Trimming left V 5 bases short and J 4 bases short, with 8 bases between. CDR3 in DNA: TGTGCCAGCAGCCCGAAGGCCACTGAAGCTTTCTTT. This translates into CASSPKATEAFF.

This clonotype was counted a few times. This chain uses TRBV2 with TRBJ2-2, with D unresolved. The V end lost 7 bases, the J end lost 0 bases, and 6 bases lay between the germline ends. This CDR3 is 13 amino acids long. Germline loops: CDR1 SNHLY, CDR2 FYNNEI. CDR3: CASKYTNTGELFF. Here the CDR3 DNA reads TGTGCCAGCAAGTATACGAACACCGGGGAGCTGTTTTTT.